This TCR beta chain came from a study of CD8+ T cells in alopecia areata. Looking at the study overall: A regimen of oral tofacitinib, 5 to 10 mg twice daily, was given to treated patients. General study points: Clonality exceeded that of normal scalp in lesional scalp, most notably in alopecia totalis/universalis.

CDR3 length equals 15 residues. The germline CDR1 and CDR2 sequences are SEHNR and FQNEAQ (reference sequence). V lost 6 bases, J lost 4 bases, and 8 bases stayed unmatched. Treatment noted: oral pan-JAK inhibitor, 5-10 mg twice daily. Lesional scalp tissue (obtained by punch biopsy) and peripheral blood were collected from alopecia areata patients. Following RNA extraction, reverse transcription yielded cDNA that acted as the sequencing template. The assay was immunoSEQ multiplex PCR, and TCRdb's table has in-frame clones only and misses some. The data contain about 76,000 clones, around 66% of them seen just once; the ten biggest clones take up around 22%. Notes on this clone: What it binds is unknown.

The source material was CD8+ T cells sorted from blood, sampled at week 24, from a patient treated with tofacitinib. The V and J genes are TRBV7-9 and TRBJ2-5; 10 nucleotides align to TRBD2. The clonotype comes from a human donor with alopecia areata. CDR3 amino acids: CASRESGGARETQYF. The DNA of the CDR3 is TGTGCCAGCAGGGAGAGCGGGGGGGCCAGAGAGACCCAGTACTTC.